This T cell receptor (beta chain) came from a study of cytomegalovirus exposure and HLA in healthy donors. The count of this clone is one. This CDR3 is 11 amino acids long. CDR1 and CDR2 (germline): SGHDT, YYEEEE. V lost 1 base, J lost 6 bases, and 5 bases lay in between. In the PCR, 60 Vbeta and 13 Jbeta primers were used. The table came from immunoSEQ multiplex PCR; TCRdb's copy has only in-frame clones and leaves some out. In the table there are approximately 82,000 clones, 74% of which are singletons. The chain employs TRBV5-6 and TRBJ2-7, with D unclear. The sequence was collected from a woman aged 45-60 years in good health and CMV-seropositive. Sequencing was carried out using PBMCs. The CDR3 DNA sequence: TGTGCCAGCAGCTTGAACTCCGAGCAGTACTTC. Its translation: CASSLNSEQYF.